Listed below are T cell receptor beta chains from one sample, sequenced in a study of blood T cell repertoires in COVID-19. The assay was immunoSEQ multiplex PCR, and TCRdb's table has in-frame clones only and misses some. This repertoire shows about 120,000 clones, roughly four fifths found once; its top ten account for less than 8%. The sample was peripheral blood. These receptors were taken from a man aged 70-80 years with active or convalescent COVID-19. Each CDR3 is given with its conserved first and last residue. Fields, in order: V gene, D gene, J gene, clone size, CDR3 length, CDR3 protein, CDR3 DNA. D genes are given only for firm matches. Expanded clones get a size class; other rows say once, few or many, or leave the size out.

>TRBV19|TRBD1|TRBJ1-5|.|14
CASTGTVSNQPQHF
TGTGCCAGTACCGGGACAGTTAGCAATCAGCCCCAGCATTTT
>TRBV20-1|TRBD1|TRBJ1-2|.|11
CSARTGHGYTF
TGCAGTGCTAGGACAGGGCATGGCTACACCTTC
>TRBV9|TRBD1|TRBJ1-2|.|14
CASSQGQGLYGYTF
TGTGCCAGCAGCCAGGGACAGGGGCTTTATGGCTACACCTTC
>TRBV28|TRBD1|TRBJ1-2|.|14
CASSLPGGAYGYTF
TGTGCCAGCAGTTTACCAGGGGGCGCGTATGGCTACACCTTC
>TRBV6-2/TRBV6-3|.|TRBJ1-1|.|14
CASSYRGRNTEAFF
TGTGCCAGCAGTTACAGAGGTAGGAACACTGAAGCTTTCTTT
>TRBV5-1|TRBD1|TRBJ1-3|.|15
CASSPRTGSGNTIYF
TGCGCCAGCAGCCCCCGGACAGGCTCTGGAAACACCATATATTTT
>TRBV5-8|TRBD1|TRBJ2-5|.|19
CASSLVNSGRGSLQETQYF
TGTGCCAGCAGCTTGGTAAACTCGGGCAGGGGGAGTCTCCAAGAGACCCAGTACTTC
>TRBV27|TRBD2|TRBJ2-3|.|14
CASSQYLGGSTQYF
TGTGCCAGCAGCCAATACCTCGGGGGGAGTACGCAGTATTTT
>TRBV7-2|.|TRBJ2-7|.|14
CASSLAGYPFEQYF
TGTGCCAGCAGCTTAGCGGGCTACCCTTTCGAGCAGTACTTC
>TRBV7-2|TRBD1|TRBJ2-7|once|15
CASSRTGTDSYEQYF
TGTGCCAGCAGCCGGACCGGGACAGACTCCTACGAGCAGTACTTC
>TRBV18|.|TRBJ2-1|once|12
CASSPYSGEQFF
TGTGCCAGCTCACCGTACAGCGGAGAGCAGTTCTTC
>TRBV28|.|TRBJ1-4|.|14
CASSLVQGSEKLFF
TGTGCCAGCAGTTTGGTGCAGGGGAGTGAAAAACTGTTTTTT
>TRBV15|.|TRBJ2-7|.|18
CATSRDPVLDKPSYEQYF
TGTGCCACCAGCAGAGATCCCGTGTTGGACAAACCCTCCTACGAGCAGTACTTC
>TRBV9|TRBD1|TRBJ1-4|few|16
CASSQQGGATNEKLFF
TGTGCCAGCAGCCAACAGGGGGGAGCAACTAATGAAAAACTGTTTTTT
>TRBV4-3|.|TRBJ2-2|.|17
CASSQALTSGNTGELFF
TGCGCCAGCAGCCAAGCCTTGACAAGCGGGAACACCGGGGAGCTGTTTTTT
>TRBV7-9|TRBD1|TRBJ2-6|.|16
CASSLGQGAGANVLTF
TGTGCCAGCAGCTTAGGACAGGGTGCTGGGGCCAACGTCCTGACTTTC
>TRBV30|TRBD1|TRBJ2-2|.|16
CAWSVSGTVLAGELFF
TGTGCCTGGAGTGTATCCGGGACAGTTCTTGCCGGGGAGCTGTTTTTT
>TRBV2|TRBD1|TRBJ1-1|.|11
CAGGTGRLAFF
TGTGCCGGGGGGACAGGGCGGTTAGCTTTCTTT
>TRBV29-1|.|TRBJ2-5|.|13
CSARRSGEETQYF
TGCAGCGCCCGTCGTTCCGGGGAAGAGACCCAGTACTTC
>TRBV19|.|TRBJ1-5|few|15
CASTTTAYSNQPQHF
TGTGCCAGTACCACCACAGCTTATAGCAATCAGCCCCAGCATTTT
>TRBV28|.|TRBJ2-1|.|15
CASSSDFLNAREQFF
TGTGCCAGCAGTTCGGACTTTCTGAACGCCAGGGAGCAGTTCTTC
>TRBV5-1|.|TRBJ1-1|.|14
CASSSQGLNTEAFF
TGCGCCAGCAGCTCCCAGGGGTTGAACACTGAAGCTTTCTTT
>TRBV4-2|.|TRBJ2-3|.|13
CASSQERTSTQYF
TGTGCCAGCAGCCAAGAACGCACGAGTACGCAGTATTTT
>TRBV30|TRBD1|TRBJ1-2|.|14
CAWTVGGRSYGYTF
TGTGCCTGGACCGTAGGGGGCAGGAGCTATGGCTACACCTTC
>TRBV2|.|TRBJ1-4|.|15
CASSGSTVRNEKLFF
TGTGCCAGCAGTGGTTCGACAGTAAGAAATGAAAAACTGTTTTTT
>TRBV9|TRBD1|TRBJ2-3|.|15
CASSVGQGGTDTQYF
TGTGCCAGCAGCGTCGGACAGGGGGGAACAGATACGCAGTATTTT
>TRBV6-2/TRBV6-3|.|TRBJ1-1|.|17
CASSWRLLGIGNTEAFF
TGTGCCAGCAGTTGGCGCCTTCTAGGCATTGGGAACACTGAAGCTTTCTTT
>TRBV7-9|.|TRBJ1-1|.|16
CASSLALGGWNTEAFF
TGTGCCAGCAGCTTAGCGCTGGGGGGGTGGAACACTGAAGCTTTCTTT
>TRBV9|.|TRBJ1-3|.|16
CASSVAGTISGNTIYF
TGTGCCAGCAGCGTAGCTGGGACAATATCTGGAAACACCATATATTTT
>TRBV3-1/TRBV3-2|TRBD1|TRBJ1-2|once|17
CASSQRSGTGSDYGYTF
TGTGCCAGCAGCCAAAGATCAGGGACAGGGAGTGACTATGGCTACACCTTC
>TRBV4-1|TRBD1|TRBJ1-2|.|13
CASSPDPDREVTF
TGCGCCAGCAGCCCCGACCCGGACAGGGAAGTCACCTTC
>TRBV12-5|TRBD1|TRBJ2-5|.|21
CASGFRSPMTGFGMVQETQYF
TGTGCTAGTGGTTTCCGCAGCCCGATGACAGGGTTCGGGATGGTCCAAGAGACCCAGTACTTC
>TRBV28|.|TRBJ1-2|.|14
CASRTPLAAYGYTF
TGTGCCAGCAGGACCCCATTGGCGGCGTATGGCTACACCTTC
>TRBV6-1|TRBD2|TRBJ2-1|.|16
CASSEGPGLGVNEQFF
TGTGCCAGCAGTGAAGGGCCGGGACTAGGAGTCAATGAGCAGTTCTTC
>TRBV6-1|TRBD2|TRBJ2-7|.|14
CASSETSGGGEQYF
TGTGCCAGCAGTGAGACTAGCGGGGGGGGCGAGCAGTACTTC
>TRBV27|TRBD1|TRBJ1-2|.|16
CASSYLGQGVNYGYTF
TGTGCCAGCAGTTACCTTGGACAGGGGGTTAACTATGGCTACACCTTC
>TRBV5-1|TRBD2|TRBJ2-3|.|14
CASSDTSGTDTQYF
TGCGCCAGCAGCGATACTAGCGGCACAGATACGCAGTATTTT
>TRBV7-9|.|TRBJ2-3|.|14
CASTEEGSTDTQYF
TGTGCCAGCACCGAGGAAGGAAGCACAGATACGCAGTATTTT
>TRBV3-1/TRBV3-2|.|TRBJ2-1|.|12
CASSLRGNEQFF
TGTGCCAGCAGCCTCCGGGGTAATGAGCAGTTCTTC
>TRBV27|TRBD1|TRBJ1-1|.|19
CASSLSGPGTGKMNTEAFF
TGTGCCAGCAGTTTATCGGGACCCGGGACAGGGAAGATGAACACTGAAGCTTTCTTT
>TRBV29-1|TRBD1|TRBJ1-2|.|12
CSDQTGGFGYTF
TGCAGCGACCAAACAGGGGGTTTTGGCTACACCTTC
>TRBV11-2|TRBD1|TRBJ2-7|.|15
CASSHWTGPFREQYF
TGTGCCAGCAGCCACTGGACAGGGCCCTTTCGGGAGCAGTACTTC
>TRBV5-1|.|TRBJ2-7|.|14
CASTEAGYSYEQYF
TGCGCCAGCACTGAAGCAGGGTACTCCTACGAGCAGTACTTC
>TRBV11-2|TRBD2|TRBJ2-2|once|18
CASSSRGGAGGSTGELFF
TGTGCCAGCAGCTCTAGGGGGGGGGCGGGAGGAAGCACCGGGGAGCTGTTTTTT
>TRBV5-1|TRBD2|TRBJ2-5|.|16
CASSLGGLAGQETQYF
TGCGCCAGCAGCTTGGGGGGACTAGCGGGCCAGGAGACCCAGTACTTC
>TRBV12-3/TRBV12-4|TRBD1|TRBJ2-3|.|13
CASSRQGSDTQYF
TGTGCCAGCAGCCGACAGGGCTCAGATACGCAGTATTTT
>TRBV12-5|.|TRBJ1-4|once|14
CASGLGQSLEKLFF
TGTGCTAGTGGTTTGGGACAGTCACTAGAAAAACTGTTTTTT
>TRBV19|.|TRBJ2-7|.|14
CASSSRASAYEQYF
TGTGCCAGTAGTTCCAGGGCTAGCGCGTACGAGCAGTACTTC
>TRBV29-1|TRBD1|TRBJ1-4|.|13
CSGTGTTNEKLFF
TGCAGCGGGACAGGAACAACTAATGAAAAACTGTTTTTT
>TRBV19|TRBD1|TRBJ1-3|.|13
CASSVQGLDTIYF
TGTGCCAGTAGTGTACAGGGGCTAGACACCATATATTTT
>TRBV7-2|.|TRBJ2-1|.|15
CASSQEGGTYNEQFF
TGTGCCAGCAGTCAGGAGGGGGGGACCTACAATGAGCAGTTCTTC
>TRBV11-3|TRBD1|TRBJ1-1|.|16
CASSLGQGQANTEAFF
TGTGCCAGCAGCTTAGGCCAAGGACAGGCGAACACTGAAGCTTTCTTT
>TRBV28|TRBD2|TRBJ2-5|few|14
CASSSAGVAKTQYF
TGTGCCAGCAGCTCAGCGGGAGTGGCTAAGACCCAGTACTTC
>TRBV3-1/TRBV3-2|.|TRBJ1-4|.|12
CASSQTNRGLFF
TGTGCCAGCAGCCAGACGAATAGGGGGCTGTTTTTT
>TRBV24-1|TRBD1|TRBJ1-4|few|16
CATSDCDRGVREKLFF
TGTGCCACCAGTGATTGTGACAGGGGAGTAAGAGAAAAACTGTTTTTT
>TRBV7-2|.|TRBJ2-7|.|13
CASSSTGTYEQYF
TGTGCCAGCAGCTCCACCGGGACCTACGAGCAGTACTTC
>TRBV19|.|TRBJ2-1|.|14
CASSTPPGRNEQFF
TGTGCCAGTAGTACCCCCCCAGGGCGGAATGAGCAGTTCTTC